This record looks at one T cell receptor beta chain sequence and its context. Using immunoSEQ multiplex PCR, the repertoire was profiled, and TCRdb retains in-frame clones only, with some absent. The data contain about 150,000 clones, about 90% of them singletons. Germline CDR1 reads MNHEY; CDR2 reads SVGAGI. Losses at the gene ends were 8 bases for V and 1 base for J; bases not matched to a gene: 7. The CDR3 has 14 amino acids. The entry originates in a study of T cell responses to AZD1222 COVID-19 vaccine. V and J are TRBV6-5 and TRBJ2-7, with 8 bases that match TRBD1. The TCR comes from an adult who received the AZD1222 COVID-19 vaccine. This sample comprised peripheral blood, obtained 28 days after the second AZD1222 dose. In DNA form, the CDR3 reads TGTGCCAGCCATGGACAGGGATCTTCCTACGAGCAGTACTTC. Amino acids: CASHGQGSSYEQYF.